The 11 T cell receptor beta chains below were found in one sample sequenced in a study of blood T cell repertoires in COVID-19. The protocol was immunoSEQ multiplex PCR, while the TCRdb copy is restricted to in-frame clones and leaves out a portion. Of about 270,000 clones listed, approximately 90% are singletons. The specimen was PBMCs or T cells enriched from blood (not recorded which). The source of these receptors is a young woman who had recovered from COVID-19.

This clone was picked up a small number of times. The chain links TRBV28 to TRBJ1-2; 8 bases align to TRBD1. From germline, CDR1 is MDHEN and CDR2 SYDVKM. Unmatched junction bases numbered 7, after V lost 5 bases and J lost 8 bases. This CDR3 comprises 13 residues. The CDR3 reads CASSQTGVKGYTF. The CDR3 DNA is TGTGCCAGCAGTCAGACAGGGGTCAAGGGCTACACCTTC.

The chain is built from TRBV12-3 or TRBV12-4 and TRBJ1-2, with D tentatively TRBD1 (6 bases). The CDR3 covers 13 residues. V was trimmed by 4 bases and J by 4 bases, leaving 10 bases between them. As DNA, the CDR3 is TGTGCCAGCAGTTCACAGGGACCCTATGGCTACACCTTC. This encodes CASSSQGPYGYTF.

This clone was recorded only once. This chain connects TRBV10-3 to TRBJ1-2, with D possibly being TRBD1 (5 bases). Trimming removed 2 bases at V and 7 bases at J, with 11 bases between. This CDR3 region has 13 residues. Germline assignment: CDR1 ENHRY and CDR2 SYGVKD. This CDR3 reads CAISEKGGTGYTF. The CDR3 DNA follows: TGTGCCATCAGTGAGAAGGGAGGGACTGGCTACACCTTC.

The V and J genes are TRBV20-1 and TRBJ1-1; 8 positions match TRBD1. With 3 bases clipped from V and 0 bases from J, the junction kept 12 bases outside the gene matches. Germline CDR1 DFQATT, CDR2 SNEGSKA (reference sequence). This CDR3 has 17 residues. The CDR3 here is CSASVQGARSMNTEAFF. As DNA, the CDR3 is TGCAGTGCTAGTGTGCAGGGGGCAAGAAGCATGAACACTGAAGCTTTCTTT.

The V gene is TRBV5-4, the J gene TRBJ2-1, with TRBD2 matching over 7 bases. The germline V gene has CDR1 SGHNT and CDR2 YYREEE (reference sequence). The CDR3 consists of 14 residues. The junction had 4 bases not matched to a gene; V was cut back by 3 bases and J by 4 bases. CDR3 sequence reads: CASSWGLSYNEQFF. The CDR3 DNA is TGTGCCAGCAGCTGGGGACTATCTTACAATGAGCAGTTCTTC.

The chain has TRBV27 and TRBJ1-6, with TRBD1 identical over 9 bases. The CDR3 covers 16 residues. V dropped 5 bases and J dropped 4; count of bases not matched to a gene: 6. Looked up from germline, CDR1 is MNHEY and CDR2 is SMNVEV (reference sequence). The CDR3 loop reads CASSPGQGKYNSPLHF. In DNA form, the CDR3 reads TGTGCCAGCAGTCCGGGACAGGGTAAATATAATTCACCCCTCCACTTT.

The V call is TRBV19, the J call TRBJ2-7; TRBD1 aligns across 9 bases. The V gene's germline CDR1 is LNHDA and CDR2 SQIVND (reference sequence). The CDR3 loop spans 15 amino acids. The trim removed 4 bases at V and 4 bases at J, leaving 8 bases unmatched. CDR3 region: CASSNAGTGTYEQYF. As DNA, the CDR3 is TGTGCCAGTAGTAATGCCGGGACAGGGACATACGAGCAGTACTTC.

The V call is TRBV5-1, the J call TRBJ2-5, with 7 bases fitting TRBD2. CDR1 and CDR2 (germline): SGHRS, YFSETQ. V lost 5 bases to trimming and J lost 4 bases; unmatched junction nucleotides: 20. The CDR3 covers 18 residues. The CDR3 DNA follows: TGCGCCAGCAGTCTCGGTTCGAGCCGGGGGGTACTAATAGAGACCCAGTACTTC. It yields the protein CASSLGSSRGVLIETQYF.

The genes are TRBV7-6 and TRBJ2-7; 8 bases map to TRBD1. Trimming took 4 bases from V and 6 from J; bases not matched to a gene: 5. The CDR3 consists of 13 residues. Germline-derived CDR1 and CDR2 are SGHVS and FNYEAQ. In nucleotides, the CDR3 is TGTGCCAGCAGCTCCCAGACAGGGGCCGAGCAGTACTTC. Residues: CASSSQTGAEQYF. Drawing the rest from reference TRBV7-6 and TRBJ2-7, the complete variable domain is GAGVSQSPRYKVTKRGQDVALRCDPISGHVSLYWYRQALGQGPEFLTYFNYEAQQDKSGLPNDRFSAERPEGSISTLTIQRTEQRDSAMYRCASSSQTGAEQYFGPGTRLTVT.

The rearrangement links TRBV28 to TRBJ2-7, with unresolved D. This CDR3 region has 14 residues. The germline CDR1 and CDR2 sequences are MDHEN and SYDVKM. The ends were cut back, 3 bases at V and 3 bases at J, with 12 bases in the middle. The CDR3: CASSFSFASYEQYF. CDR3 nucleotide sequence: TGTGCCAGCAGTTTTTCTTTCGCTAGCTACGAGCAGTACTTC. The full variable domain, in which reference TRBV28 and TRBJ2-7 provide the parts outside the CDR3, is DVKVTQSSRYLVKRTGEKVFLECVQDMDHENMFWYRQDPGLGLRLIYFSYDVKMKEKGDIPEGYSVSREKKERFSLILESASTNQTSMYLCASSFSFASYEQYFGPGTRLTVT.

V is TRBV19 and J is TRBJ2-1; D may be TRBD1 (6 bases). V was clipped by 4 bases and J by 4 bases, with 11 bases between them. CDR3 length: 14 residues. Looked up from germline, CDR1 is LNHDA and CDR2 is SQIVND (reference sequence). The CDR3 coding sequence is TGTGCCAGTAGTAATGCAGGGGCGTACAATGAGCAGTTCTTC. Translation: CASSNAGAYNEQFF.